This T cell receptor beta chain came from a study of identical twins. The CDR3 covers 15 residues. Germline values: CDR1 SGHTA, CDR2 FQGTGA. The V end lost 5 bases, the J end lost 4 bases, and 15 bases lay between the germline ends. TCRdb re-derived calls from the 5' RACE reads in MiXCR, one entry per CDR3 protein. The sample lists about 530,000 distinct CDR3 sequences, around 22% occurring once. This clonotype has a handful of counts. These same data were also listed under a study on yellow fever vaccine responses in identical twins.

The sample consisted of CD4+ T cells sorted from blood. This chain links TRBV7-3 with TRBJ2-1; D perhaps matches TRBD1 (5 bases). This receptor was identified in a woman younger than 30 in good health. DNA for the CDR3: TGTGCCAGCAGCCTCCAGGGATCCCTTTACAATGAGCAGTTCTTC. It encodes CASSLQGSLYNEQFF.